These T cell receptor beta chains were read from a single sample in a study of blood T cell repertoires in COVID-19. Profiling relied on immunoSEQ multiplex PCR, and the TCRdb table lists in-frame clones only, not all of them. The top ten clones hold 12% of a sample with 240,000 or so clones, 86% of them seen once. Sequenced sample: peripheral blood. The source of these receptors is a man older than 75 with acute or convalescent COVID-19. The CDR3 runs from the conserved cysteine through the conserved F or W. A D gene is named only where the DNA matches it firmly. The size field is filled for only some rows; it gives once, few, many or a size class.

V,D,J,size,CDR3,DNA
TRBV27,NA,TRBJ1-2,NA,CAASTGLGYGYTF,TGTGCCGCTAGTACAGGGTTGGGCTATGGCTACACCTTC
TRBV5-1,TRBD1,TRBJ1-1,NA,CASSLAGTGGGLGF,TGCGCCAGCAGCTTGGCAGGGACAGGGGGCGGTTTGGGGTTT
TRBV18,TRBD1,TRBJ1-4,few,CASSQAGTGLGEKLFF,TGTGCCAGCTCACAAGCCGGGACAGGGCTTGGTGAAAAACTGTTTTTT
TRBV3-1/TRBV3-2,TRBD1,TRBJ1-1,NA,CASSPTRGQEAFF,TGTGCCAGCAGCCCGACACGGGGACAGGAAGCTTTCTTT
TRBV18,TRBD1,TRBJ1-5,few,CASSPGTGPLNQPQHF,TGTGCCAGCTCACCCGGGACAGGACCATTAAATCAGCCCCAGCATTTT
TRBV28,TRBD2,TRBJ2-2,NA,CASSLPRGGTTGELFF,TGTGCCAGCAGTTTACCGCGGGGGGGCACCACCGGGGAGCTGTTTTTT
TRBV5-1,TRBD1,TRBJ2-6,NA,CASSTTGGGGANVLTF,TGCGCCAGCAGCACGACAGGGGGCGGTGGGGCCAACGTCCTGACTTTC
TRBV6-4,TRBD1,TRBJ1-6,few,CASSSDRNSPLHF,TGTGCCAGCAGCTCGGACAGGAATTCACCCCTCCACTTT
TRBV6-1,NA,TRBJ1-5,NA,CASSERSVKGVVTQGNQPQHF,TGTGCCAGCAGTGAAAGATCGGTGAAAGGAGTTGTTACCCAAGGCAATCAGCCCCAGCATTTT
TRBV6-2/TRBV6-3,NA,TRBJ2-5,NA,CASSPQRRGAPQETQYF,TGTGCCAGCAGTCCACAGCGCAGGGGAGCGCCCCAAGAGACCCAGTACTTC
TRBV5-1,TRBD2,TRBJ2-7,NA,CASSDSPGGGFYEQYF,TGCGCCAGCAGCGACTCTCCGGGCGGGGGGTTTTACGAGCAGTACTTC
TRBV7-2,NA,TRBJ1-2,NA,CASSFYLDYGYTF,TGTGCCAGCAGCTTTTACCTAGACTATGGCTACACCTTC
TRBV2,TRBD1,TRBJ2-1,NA,CASTQDRGPENEQFF,TGTGCCAGCACCCAAGACAGGGGGCCGGAGAATGAGCAGTTCTTC
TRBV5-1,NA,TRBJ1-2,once,CASSAYRVAPIGYTF,TGCGCCAGCAGCGCCTACCGGGTCGCCCCCATTGGCTACACCTTC
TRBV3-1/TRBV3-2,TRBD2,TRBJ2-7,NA,CASSKGGRAPYEQYF,TGTGCCAGCAGCAAAGGTGGGAGGGCCCCCTACGAGCAGTACTTC
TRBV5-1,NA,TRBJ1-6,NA,CASSNEGRKSPLHF,TGCGCCAGCAGCAATGAGGGTCGGAAATCACCCCTCCACTTT
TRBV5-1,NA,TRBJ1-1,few,CASSPVQGLNTEAFF,TGCGCCAGCAGCCCCGTCCAGGGGTTGAACACTGAAGCTTTCTTT
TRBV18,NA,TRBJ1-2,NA,CASSLPQGLLYTF,TGTGCCAGCTCACTTCCCCAGGGGCTCCTATACACCTTC
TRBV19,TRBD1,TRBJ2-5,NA,CASSMLTGKETQYF,TGTGCCAGTAGTATGCTGACAGGGAAAGAGACCCAGTACTTC
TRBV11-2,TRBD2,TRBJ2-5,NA,CASSPFLAGGETQYF,TGTGCCAGCAGCCCATTTTTAGCGGGAGGAGAGACCCAGTACTTC
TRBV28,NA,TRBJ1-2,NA,CASEKPLGGGYTF,TGTGCCAGCGAAAAACCACTTGGGGGCGGCTACACCTTC
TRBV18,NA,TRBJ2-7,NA,CASSPLRARGYEQYF,TGTGCCAGCTCACCATTACGAGCGCGGGGCTACGAGCAGTACTTC
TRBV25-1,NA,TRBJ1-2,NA,CASSGTLMGGYTF,TGTGCCAGCAGTGGGACATTAATGGGTGGCTACACCTTC
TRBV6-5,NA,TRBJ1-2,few,CASIGPGYGYTF,TGTGCCAGCATTGGCCCCGGGTATGGCTACACCTTC
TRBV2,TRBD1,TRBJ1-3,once,CASSGTGVFAGNTIYF,TGTGCCAGCAGCGGGACAGGGGTATTCGCTGGAAACACCATATATTTT
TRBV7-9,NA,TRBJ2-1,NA,CASSGATWDEQFF,TGTGCCAGCAGCGGGGCTACCTGGGATGAGCAGTTCTTC
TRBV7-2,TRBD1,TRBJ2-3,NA,CASSAGQGTDTQYF,TGTGCCAGCAGCGCGGGACAGGGGACAGATACGCAGTATTTT
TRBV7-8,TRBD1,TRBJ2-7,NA,CASSPDRLAYEQYF,TGTGCCAGCAGTCCGGACAGGTTAGCCTACGAGCAGTACTTC
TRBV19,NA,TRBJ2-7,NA,CASSRGGWYEQYF,TGTGCCAGTAGTCGCGGAGGATGGTACGAGCAGTACTTC
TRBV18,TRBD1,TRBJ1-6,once,CASSPGQGKTPLHF,TGTGCCAGCTCACCGGGACAGGGAAAAACACCCCTCCACTTT
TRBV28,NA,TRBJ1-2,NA,CASTEGGGGYGYTF,TGTGCCAGCACTGAAGGGGGAGGGGGCTATGGCTACACCTTC